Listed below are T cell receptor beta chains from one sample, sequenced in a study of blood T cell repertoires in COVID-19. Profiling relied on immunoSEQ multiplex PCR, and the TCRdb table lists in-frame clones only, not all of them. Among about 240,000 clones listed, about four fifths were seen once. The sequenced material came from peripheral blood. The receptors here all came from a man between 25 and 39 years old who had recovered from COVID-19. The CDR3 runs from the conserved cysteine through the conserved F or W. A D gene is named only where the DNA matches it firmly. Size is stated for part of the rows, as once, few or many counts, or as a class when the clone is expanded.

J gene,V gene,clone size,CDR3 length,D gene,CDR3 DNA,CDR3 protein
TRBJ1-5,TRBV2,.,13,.,TGTGCCAGCAGGAACTCCGTCGGTCAGCCCCAGCATTTT,CASRNSVGQPQHF
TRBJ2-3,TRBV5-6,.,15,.,TGTGCCAGCAGCTCTTTATTCGGTGTTGCAGATACGCAGTATTTT,CASSSLFGVADTQYF
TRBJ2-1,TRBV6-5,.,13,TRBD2,TGTGCCAGCAGTTACTTGAGCGGGGGTGTGCAGTTCTTC,CASSYLSGGVQFF
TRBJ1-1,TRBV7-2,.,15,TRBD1,TGTGCCAGCAGCTTAGCGAGGGGGCCGGGCACTGAAGCTTTCTTT,CASSLARGPGTEAFF
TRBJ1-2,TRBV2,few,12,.,TGTGCCAGCAGTGAAGCGCTACCCGGCTACACCTTC,CASSEALPGYTF
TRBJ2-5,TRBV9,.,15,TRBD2,TGTGCCAGCAGCGCAATAGCGGGGGGGCCCGAGACCCAGTACTTC,CASSAIAGGPETQYF
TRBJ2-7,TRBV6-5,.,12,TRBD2,TGTGCCAGCAGTTACGCGGGGGACGAGCAGTACTTC,CASSYAGDEQYF
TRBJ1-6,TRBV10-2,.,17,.,TGCGCCAGCAGTGACTTCGGGAAGAGCTCCTATAATTCACCCCTCCACTTT,CASSDFGKSSYNSPLHF
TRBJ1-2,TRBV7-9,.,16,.,TGTGCCAGCAGCTCGAATAAACAGCAATTTAACTATGGCTACACCTTC,CASSSNKQQFNYGYTF
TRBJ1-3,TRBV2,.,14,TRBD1,TGTGCCAGCACCTTAGACAGGGCTGGAAACACCATATATTTT,CASTLDRAGNTIYF
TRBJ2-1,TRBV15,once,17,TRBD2,TGTGCCACCAGCAGCCTCCCCGGGCTAGCGGGGTACAATGAGCAGTTCTTC,CATSSLPGLAGYNEQFF
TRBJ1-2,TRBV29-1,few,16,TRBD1,TGCAGCGTGTCCCAGGACAGGGGTGACACCCTCGGGGGCTACACCTTC,CSVSQDRGDTLGGYTF
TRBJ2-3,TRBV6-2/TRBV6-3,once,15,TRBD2,TGTGCCAGCAGTTACGACGCGGGGGGGTTAGATACGCAGTATTTT,CASSYDAGGLDTQYF
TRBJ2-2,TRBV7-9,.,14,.,TGTGCCAGCAGCCAGACCCGGGGGAACGGGGAGCTGTTTTTT,CASSQTRGNGELFF
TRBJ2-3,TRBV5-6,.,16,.,TGTGCCAGCAGCCACAGGGAACAGGGTACTGAAGATACGCAGTATTTT,CASSHREQGTEDTQYF
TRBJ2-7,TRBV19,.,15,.,TGTGCCAGTAGTACCCAAGCAGGGGACTCCTACGAGCAGTACTTC,CASSTQAGDSYEQYF
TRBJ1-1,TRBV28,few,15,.,TGTGCCAGCAATCCTTACCGGGGTTCGAACACTGAAGCTTTCTTT,CASNPYRGSNTEAFF
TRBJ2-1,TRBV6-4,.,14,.,TGTGCCAGCAGTGCAGGGGTCCCCTACAATGAGCAGTTCTTC,CASSAGVPYNEQFF
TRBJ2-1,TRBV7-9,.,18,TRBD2,TGTGCCAGCAGCTTACGTAGCGGGGGGGCGAGCTCCTACAATGAGCAGTTCTTC,CASSLRSGGASSYNEQFF
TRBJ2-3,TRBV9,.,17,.,TGTGCCAGCAGCGCTATCCGACAGGCGATTAGCACAGATACGCAGTATTTT,CASSAIRQAISTDTQYF
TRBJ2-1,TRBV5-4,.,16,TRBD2,TGTGCCAGCAGCTTGGGCGGGGGGTCTTCCTACAATGAGCAGTTCTTC,CASSLGGGSSYNEQFF
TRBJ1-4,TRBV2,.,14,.,TGTGCCAGCGGGACACCGCAACTAGATGAAAAACTGTTTTTT,CASGTPQLDEKLFF
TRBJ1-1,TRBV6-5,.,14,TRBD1,TGTGCCAGCAGTAGGAACAGGGGAAACACTGAAGCTTTCTTT,CASSRNRGNTEAFF
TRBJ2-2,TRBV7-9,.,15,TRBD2,TGTGCCAGCAGCTATGGGCCGGCGGGGGCCGGGGAGCTGTTTTTT,CASSYGPAGAGELFF
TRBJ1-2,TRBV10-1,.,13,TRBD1,TGCGCCAGCAGTTCGGGACAGGGCGATGGCTACACCTTC,CASSSGQGDGYTF
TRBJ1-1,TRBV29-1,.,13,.,TGCAGCGTCGGCGCGGAGGAGGGCACTGAAGCTTTCTTT,CSVGAEEGTEAFF
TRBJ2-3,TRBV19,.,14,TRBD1,TGTGCCACCGCGGACAGGGGGCGCTCAGATACGCAGTATTTT,CATADRGRSDTQYF
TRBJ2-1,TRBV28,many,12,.,TGTGCCAGCACTACTAGGTGGGATGAGCAGTTCTTC,CASTTRWDEQFF
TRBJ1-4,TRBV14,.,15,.,TGTGCCAGCAGCCGGTCTGGGAGGCATAATGAAAAACTGTTTTTT,CASSRSGRHNEKLFF
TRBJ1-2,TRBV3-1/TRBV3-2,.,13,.,TGTGCCAGCAGCCCGGACACCCGGTATGGCTACACCTTC,CASSPDTRYGYTF
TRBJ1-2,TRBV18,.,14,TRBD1,TGTGCCAGCTCATCTCCGGGACAGGGCGGTGGCTACACCTTC,CASSSPGQGGGYTF
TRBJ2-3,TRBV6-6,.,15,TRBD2,TGTGCCAGCAGTAAACTAGCGGGGGGATCATATACGCAGTATTTT,CASSKLAGGSYTQYF
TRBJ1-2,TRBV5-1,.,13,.,TGCGCCAGCAGCAACACACCCAGGGATGGCTACACCTTC,CASSNTPRDGYTF
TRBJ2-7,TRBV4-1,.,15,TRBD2,TGCGCCAGCAGCCAAGGACTAGCGGGGGAGCGCGAGCAGTACTTC,CASSQGLAGEREQYF
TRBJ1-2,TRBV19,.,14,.,TGTGCCAGTAGTATCTCGTCGGGGAGGGGTGGCTACACCTTC,CASSISSGRGGYTF
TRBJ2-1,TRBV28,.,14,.,TGTGCCAGCGAAGTGCAGGGGATGTACAATGAGCAGTTCTTC,CASEVQGMYNEQFF
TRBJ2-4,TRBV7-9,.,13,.,TGTGCCAGCAGACCCCCCGGTGGAGACATTCAGTACTTC,CASRPPGGDIQYF
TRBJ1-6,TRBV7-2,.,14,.,TGTGCCAGCAGCTTAGTAATTTCTAATTCACCCCTCCACTTT,CASSLVISNSPLHF
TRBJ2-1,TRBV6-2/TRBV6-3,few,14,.,TGTGCCAGCAGCCGGACTACGCTATACAATGAGCAGTTCTTC,CASSRTTLYNEQFF
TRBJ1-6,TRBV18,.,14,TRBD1,TGTGCCAGCTCACCGGGACAGGACTATTCACCCCTCCACTTT,CASSPGQDYSPLHF